The sequence of this T cell receptor beta chain was determined in a study of cytomegalovirus exposure and HLA in healthy donors. Overall study: The same platform as the approximately 700 first-cohort repertoires was used for the 90 to 150 validation repertoires, a later analysis reported. Overall study results and limits: Reportedly, cytomegalovirus status was diagnosed with high sensitivity and specificity. In a later analysis, first-cohort TCR clusters were found to tend to co-occur in the 130 or so validation repertoires.

The CDR3 is 15 amino acids. The trim removed 5 bases at V and 1 base at J, leaving 7 bases unmatched. Germline CDR1 SGHAT, CDR2 FQNNGV. Libraries were prepared by immunoSEQ multiplex PCR; TCRdb keeps only in-frame clonotypes and omits some of them. The table has over 55,000 clones, 80% to 95% seen once; the top ten hold about 3%. The donors were part of the validation cohort, which consisted of under 150 subjects and was separate from the first cohort of 666 subjects. On this clone: No antigen is known for it.

Sequencing was performed on PBMCs. The chain has TRBV11-2 and TRBJ1-1, with 7 nucleotides matching TRBD1. The sequence was obtained from a man between 18 and 35 years old in good health and CMV-seronegative. DNA for the CDR3: TGTGCCAGCAGCGACTACGGGACAGAGAACACTGAAGCTTTCTTT. Translating gives CASSDYGTENTEAFF. The full variable domain, completed using reference TRBV11-2 and TRBJ1-1, is EAGVAQSPRYKIIEKRQSVAFWCNPISGHATLYWYQQILGQGPKLLIQFQNNGVVDDSQLPKDRFSAERLKGVDSTLKIQPAKLEDSAVYLCASSDYGTENTEAFFGQGTRLTVV.